This TCR beta chain was sequenced during a study of early stage breast cancer tumors. Study conclusions and caveats: Tumor and normal breast were distinguished via blood comparison in 14 of 16 patients.

Regarding this clone: Its specificity is unknown.

Assay: immunoSEQ multiplex PCR; the TCRdb copy retains only in-frame clones and omits some. The table lists over 15,000 clones, around 83% of them singletons. CDR3 length: 15 residues. CDR1 and CDR2 (germline): SGHRS, YFSETQ. The V segment lost 0 bases and the J segment 7 bases; nucleotides outside the gene matches: 7. The chain combines TRBV5-1 with TRBJ2-3; 8 nucleotides align to TRBD2. The sequence came from a person aged 70 to 85 with breast cancer. Specimen: blood. The DNA for the CDR3 is TGCGCCAGCAGCTTGGACGGGACTAGGGGGAATACGCAGTATTTT. Translating gives CASSLDGTRGNTQYF. The full variable domain, its missing parts supplied by reference TRBV5-1 and TRBJ2-3, is KAGVTQTPRYLIKTRGQQVTLSCSPISGHRSVSWYQQTPGQGLQFLFEYFSETQRNKGNFPGRFSGRQFSNSRSEMNVSTLELGDSALYLCASSLDGTRGNTQYFGPGTRLTVL.